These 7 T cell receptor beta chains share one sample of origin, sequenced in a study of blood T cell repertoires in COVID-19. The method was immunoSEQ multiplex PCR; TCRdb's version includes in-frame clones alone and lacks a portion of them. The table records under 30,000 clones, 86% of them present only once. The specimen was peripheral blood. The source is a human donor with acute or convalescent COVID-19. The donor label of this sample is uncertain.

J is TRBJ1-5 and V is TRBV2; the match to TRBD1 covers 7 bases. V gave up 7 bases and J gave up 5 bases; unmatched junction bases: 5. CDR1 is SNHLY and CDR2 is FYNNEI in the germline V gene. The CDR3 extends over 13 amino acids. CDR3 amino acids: CASKWTGDQPQHF. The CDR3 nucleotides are TGTGCCAGCAAATGGACAGGTGATCAGCCCCAGCATTTT. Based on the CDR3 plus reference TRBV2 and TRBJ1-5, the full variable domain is EPEVTQTPSHQVTQMGQEVILRCVPISNHLYFYWYRQILGQKVEFLVSFYNNEISEKSEIFDDQFSVERPDGSNFTLKIRSTKLEDSAMYFCASKWTGDQPQHFGDGTRLSIL.

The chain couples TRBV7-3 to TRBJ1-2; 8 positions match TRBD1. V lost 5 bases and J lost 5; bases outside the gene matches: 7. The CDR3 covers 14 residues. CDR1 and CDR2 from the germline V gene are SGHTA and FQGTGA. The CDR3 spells CASSPGQGPYGYTF. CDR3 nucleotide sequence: TGTGCCAGCAGCCCAGGACAGGGCCCATATGGCTACACCTTC.

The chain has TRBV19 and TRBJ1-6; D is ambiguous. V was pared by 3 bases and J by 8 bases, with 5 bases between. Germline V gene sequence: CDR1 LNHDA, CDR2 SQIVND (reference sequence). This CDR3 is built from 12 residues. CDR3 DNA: TGTGCCAGTAGTATGTCTGATTCACCCCTCCACTTT. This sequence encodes CASSMSDSPLHF. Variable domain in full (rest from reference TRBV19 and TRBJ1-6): DGGITQSPKYLFRKEGQNVTLSCEQNLNHDAMYWYRQDPGQGLRLIYYSQIVNDFQKGDIAEGYSVSREKKESFPLTVTSAQKNPTAFYLCASSMSDSPLHFGNGTRLTVT.

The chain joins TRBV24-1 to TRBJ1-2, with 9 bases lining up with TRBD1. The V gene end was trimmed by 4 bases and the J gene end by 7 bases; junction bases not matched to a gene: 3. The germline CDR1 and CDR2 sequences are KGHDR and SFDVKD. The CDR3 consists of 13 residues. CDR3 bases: TGTGCCACCAGTGACACAGGGGGCCGTGGCTACACCTTC. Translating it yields CATSDTGGRGYTF.

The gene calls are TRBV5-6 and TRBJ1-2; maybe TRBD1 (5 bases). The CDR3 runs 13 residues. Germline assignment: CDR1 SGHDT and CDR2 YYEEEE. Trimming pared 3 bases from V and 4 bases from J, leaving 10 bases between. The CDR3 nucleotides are TGTGCCAGCAGCTCCCAAGGGGTCTATGGCTACACCTTC. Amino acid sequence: CASSSQGVYGYTF. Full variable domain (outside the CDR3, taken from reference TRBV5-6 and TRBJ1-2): DAGVTQSPTHLIKTRGQQVTLRCSPKSGHDTVSWYQQALGQGPQFIFQYYEEEERQRGNFPDRFSGHQFPNYSSELNVNALLLGDSALYLCASSSQGVYGYTFGSGTRLTVV.

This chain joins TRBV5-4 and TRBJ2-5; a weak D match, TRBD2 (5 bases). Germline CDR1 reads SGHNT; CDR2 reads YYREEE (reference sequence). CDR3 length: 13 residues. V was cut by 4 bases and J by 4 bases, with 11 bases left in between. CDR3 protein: CASSPTGRETQYF. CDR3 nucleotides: TGTGCCAGCAGCCCGACGGGGAGAGAGACCCAGTACTTC.

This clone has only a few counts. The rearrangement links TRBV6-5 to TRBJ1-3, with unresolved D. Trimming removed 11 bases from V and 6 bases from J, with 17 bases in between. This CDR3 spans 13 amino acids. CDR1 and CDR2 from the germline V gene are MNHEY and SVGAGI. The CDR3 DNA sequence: TGTGCCTCGGGATCCGGTTTAGAAAACACCATATATTTT. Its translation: CASGSGLENTIYF.